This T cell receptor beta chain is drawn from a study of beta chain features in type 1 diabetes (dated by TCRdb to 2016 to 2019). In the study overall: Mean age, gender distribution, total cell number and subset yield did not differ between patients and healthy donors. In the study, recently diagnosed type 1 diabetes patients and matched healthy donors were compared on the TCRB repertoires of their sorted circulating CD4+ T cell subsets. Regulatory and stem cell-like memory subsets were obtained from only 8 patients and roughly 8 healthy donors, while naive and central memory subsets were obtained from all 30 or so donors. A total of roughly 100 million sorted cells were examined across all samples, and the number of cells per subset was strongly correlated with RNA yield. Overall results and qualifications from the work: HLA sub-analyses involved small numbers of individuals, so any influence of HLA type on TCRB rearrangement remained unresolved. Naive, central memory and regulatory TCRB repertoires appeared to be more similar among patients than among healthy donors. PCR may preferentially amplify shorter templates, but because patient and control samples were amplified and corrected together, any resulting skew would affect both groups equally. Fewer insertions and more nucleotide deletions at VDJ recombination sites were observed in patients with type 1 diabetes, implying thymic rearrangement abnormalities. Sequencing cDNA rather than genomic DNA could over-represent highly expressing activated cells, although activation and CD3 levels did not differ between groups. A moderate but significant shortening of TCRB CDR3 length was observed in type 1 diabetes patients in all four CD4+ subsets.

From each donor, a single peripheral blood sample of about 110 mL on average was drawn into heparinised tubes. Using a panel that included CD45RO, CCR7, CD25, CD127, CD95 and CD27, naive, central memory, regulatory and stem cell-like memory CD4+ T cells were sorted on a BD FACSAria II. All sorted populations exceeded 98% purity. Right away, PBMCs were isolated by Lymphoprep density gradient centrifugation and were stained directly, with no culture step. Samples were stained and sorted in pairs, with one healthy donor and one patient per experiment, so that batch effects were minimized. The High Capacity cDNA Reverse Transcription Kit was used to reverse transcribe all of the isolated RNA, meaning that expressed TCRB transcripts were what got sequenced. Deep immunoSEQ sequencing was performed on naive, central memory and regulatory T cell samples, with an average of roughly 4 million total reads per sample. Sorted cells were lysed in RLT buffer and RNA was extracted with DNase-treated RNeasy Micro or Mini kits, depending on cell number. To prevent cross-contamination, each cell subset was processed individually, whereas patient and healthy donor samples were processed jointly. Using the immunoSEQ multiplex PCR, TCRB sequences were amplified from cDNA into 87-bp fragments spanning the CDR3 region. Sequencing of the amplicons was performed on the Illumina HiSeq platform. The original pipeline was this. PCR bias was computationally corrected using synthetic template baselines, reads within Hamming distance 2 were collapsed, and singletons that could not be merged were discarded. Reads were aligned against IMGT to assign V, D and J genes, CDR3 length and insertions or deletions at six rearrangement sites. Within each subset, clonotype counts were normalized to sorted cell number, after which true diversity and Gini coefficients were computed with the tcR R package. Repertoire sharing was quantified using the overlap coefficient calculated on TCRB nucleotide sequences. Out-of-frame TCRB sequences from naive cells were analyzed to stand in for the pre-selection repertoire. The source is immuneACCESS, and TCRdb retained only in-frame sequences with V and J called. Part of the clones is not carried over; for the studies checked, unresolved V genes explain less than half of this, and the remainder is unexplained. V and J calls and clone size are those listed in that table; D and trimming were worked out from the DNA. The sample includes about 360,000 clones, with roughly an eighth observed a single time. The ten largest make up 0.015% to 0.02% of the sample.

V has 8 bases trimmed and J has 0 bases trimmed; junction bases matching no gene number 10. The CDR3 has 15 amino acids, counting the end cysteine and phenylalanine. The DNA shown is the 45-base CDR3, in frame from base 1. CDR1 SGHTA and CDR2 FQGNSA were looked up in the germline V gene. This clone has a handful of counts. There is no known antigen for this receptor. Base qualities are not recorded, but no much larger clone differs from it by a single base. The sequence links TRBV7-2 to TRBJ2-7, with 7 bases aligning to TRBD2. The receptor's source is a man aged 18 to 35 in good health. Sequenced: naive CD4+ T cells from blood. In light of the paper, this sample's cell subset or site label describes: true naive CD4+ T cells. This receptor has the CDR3 CASGADGGFSYEQYF. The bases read TGTGCCAGCGGCGCCGACGGGGGGTTCTCCTACGAGCAGTACTTC.